These T cell receptor beta chains were read from a single sample in a study of shared clonotypes between healthy human individuals. This table comes from immunoSEQ multiplex PCR, and its TCRdb copy is limited to in-frame clones, with some not included. The data contain roughly 2.5 million clones, around 94% of them singletons. Sequencing input: naive CD4+ T cells sorted from blood. These receptor sequences come from a man between 18 and 29 years old in good health. CDR3s leave out the opening cysteine and the closing phenylalanine or tryptophan. A D gene is named only where the DNA matches it firmly.

j_call: TRBJ2-5; d_call: TRBD1; cdr3_length: 12; v_call: TRBV29-1; cdr3_aa: SVETNRGRETQY
j_call: TRBJ2-3; d_call: TRBD2; cdr3_length: 14; v_call: TRBV5-1; cdr3_aa: ASSLLSGGSTDTQY
j_call: TRBJ1-3; d_call: TRBD1; cdr3_length: 17; v_call: TRBV19; cdr3_aa: ASRSGTANLQLSGNTIY
j_call: TRBJ1-2; d_call: TRBD1; cdr3_length: 16; v_call: TRBV18; cdr3_aa: ASSPLTSGTGSDNGYT
j_call: TRBJ2-2; d_call: .; cdr3_length: 14; v_call: TRBV11-2; cdr3_aa: ASSLGGSKNTGELF
j_call: TRBJ2-3; d_call: TRBD1; cdr3_length: 13; v_call: TRBV9; cdr3_aa: ASSVVGTGTDTQY
j_call: TRBJ2-2; d_call: .; cdr3_length: 13; v_call: TRBV10-3; cdr3_aa: ATTRGPTNTGELF
j_call: TRBJ2-1; d_call: TRBD2; cdr3_length: 13; v_call: TRBV5-1; cdr3_aa: ASSLVSGGHNEQF
j_call: TRBJ1-5; d_call: .; cdr3_length: 13; v_call: TRBV4-3; cdr3_aa: ASSPGVLSNQPQH
j_call: TRBJ1-4; d_call: .; cdr3_length: 13; v_call: TRBV5-1; cdr3_aa: ASSLGGQNAEKLF
j_call: TRBJ1-4; d_call: .; cdr3_length: 12; v_call: TRBV29-1; cdr3_aa: SVTAVGINEKLF
j_call: TRBJ2-1; d_call: .; cdr3_length: 12; v_call: TRBV5-1; cdr3_aa: ASSLDLVGNEQF
j_call: TRBJ2-1; d_call: TRBD1; cdr3_length: 13; v_call: TRBV7-3; cdr3_aa: ASSLGQGLHNEQF
j_call: TRBJ2-3; d_call: TRBD1; cdr3_length: 12; v_call: TRBV5-4; cdr3_aa: ASSTDRSTDTQY
j_call: TRBJ2-7; d_call: .; cdr3_length: 13; v_call: TRBV28; cdr3_aa: ASTLHTLGPYEQY
j_call: TRBJ2-3; d_call: TRBD1; cdr3_length: 13; v_call: TRBV5-1; cdr3_aa: ASSSGQGRVDTQY
j_call: TRBJ2-2; d_call: TRBD1; cdr3_length: 13; v_call: TRBV28; cdr3_aa: ASIPGQGYTGELF
j_call: TRBJ2-3; d_call: TRBD2; cdr3_length: 13; v_call: TRBV10-3; cdr3_aa: AISEGRETTDTQY
j_call: TRBJ2-2; d_call: TRBD1; cdr3_length: 12; v_call: TRBV19; cdr3_aa: ASRLGQGTGELF
j_call: TRBJ2-3; d_call: .; cdr3_length: 11; v_call: TRBV5-1; cdr3_aa: ASSLVGTDTQY
j_call: TRBJ2-1; d_call: TRBD2; cdr3_length: 15; v_call: TRBV4-1; cdr3_aa: ASSHLPLGLARHEQF
j_call: TRBJ1-1; d_call: TRBD1; cdr3_length: 14; v_call: TRBV5-1; cdr3_aa: ASTPGTGGLNTEAF
j_call: TRBJ2-3; d_call: .; cdr3_length: 12; v_call: TRBV7-2; cdr3_aa: ASSLGQVGDTQY
j_call: TRBJ2-3; d_call: .; cdr3_length: 11; v_call: TRBV6-5; cdr3_aa: ASSYSTRDTQY
j_call: TRBJ1-1; d_call: .; cdr3_length: 13; v_call: TRBV7-6; cdr3_aa: ASSLGAAGESEAF
j_call: TRBJ1-1; d_call: .; cdr3_length: 13; v_call: TRBV5-4; cdr3_aa: ASSLDPGASTEAF
j_call: TRBJ1-5; d_call: .; cdr3_length: 13; v_call: TRBV28; cdr3_aa: ASSLNTGANQPQH
j_call: TRBJ2-5; d_call: TRBD2; cdr3_length: 12; v_call: TRBV2; cdr3_aa: ASKASGTRETQY
j_call: TRBJ2-5; d_call: .; cdr3_length: 12; v_call: TRBV21-1; cdr3_aa: ASTPTGVRETQY